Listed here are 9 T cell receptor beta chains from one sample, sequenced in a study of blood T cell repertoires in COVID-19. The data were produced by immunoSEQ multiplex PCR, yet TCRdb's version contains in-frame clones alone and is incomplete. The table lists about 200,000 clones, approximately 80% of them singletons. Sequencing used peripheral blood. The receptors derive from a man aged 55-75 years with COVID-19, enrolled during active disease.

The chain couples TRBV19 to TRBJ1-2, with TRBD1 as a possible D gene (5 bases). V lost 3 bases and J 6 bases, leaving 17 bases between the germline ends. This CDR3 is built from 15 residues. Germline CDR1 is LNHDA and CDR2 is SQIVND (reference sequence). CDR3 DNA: TGTGCCAGTAGTATCTCGCATAGGGGAAGGGATGGCTACACCTTC. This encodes CASSISHRGRDGYTF.

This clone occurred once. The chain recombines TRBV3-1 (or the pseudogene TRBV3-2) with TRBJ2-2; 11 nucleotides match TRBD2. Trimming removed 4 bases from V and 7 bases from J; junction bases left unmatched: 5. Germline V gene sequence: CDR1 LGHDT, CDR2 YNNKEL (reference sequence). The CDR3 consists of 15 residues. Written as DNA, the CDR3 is TGTGCCAGCAGCCCCCAACTAGCGGGAGTCGGGGAGCTGTTTTTT. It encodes CASSPQLAGVGELFF.

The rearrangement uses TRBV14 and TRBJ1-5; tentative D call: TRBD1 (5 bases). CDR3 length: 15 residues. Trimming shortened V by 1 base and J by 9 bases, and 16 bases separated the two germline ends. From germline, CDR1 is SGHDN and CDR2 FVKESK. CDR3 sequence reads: CASSQGRAVPGPQHF. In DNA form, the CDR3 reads TGTGCCAGCAGCCAAGGCAGGGCCGTCCCGGGGCCCCAGCATTTT.

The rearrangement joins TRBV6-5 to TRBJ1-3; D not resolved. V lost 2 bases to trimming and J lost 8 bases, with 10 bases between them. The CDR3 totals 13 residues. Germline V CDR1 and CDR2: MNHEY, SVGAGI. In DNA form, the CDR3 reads TGTGCCAGCAGTTACCCGGGGTCGGACACCATATATTTT. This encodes CASSYPGSDTIYF.

CDR3 DNA: TGTGCCAGCAGCCCGGGGGTAGCGGGGGATACCTCCTACGAGCAGTACTTC. Translating it yields CASSPGVAGDTSYEQYF. The chain is built from TRBV5-6 and TRBJ2-7; 9 bases are a match to TRBD2. This CDR3 spans 17 amino acids. V was pared by 4 bases and J by 0 bases, with 11 bases of the junction left unmatched. Germline CDR1 is SGHDT and CDR2 is YYEEEE.

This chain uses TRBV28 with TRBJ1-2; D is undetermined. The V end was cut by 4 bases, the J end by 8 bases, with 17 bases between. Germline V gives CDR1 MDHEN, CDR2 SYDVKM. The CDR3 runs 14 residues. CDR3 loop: CASSSLGEYGGYTF. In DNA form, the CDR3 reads TGTGCCAGCAGTTCCTTGGGAGAATATGGGGGCTACACCTTC.

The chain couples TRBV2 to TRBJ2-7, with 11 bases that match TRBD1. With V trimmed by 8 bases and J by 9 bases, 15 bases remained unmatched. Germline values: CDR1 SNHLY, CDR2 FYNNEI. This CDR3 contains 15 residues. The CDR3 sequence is CASPNPGQGANVQYF. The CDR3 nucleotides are TGTGCCAGCCCGAACCCCGGACAGGGGGCGAACGTGCAGTACTTC.

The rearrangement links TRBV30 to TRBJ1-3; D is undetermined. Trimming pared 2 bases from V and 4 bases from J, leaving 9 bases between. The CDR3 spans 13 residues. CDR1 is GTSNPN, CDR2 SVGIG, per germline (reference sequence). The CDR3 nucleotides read TGTGCCTGGAGTCCCGGACTGGGAAACACCATATATTTT. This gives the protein CAWSPGLGNTIYF. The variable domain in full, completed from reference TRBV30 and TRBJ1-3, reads SQTIHQWPATLVQPVGSPLSLECTVEGTSNPNLYWYRQAAGRGLQLLFYSVGIGQISSEVPQNLSASRPQDRQFILSSKKLLLSDSGFYLCAWSPGLGNTIYFGEGSWLTVV.

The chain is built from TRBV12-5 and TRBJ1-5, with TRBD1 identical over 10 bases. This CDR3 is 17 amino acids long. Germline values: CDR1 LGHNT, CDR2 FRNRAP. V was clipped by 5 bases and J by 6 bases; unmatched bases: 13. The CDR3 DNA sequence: TGTGCTAGTGGTCTGGGGACAGGGGTGGGGGCCGGTCAGCCCCAGCATTTT. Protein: CASGLGTGVGAGQPQHF.